This TCR beta chain was recovered during a study of blood T cell repertoires in COVID-19. Study-level background: T cells, B-cell-depleted T cells, or PBMCs provided the cDNA or gDNA that served as material.

Produced via immunoSEQ multiplex PCR; TCRdb's table is partial and in-frame only. The sample contains about 180,000 clones, approximately 78% of which appear only once. CDR3 size: 17 residues. CDR1 and CDR2 (germline): MDHEN, SYDVKM. Losses at the gene ends were 5 bases for V and 2 bases for J; bases not matched to a gene: 9. The J gene is TRBJ2-7, the V gene TRBV28; TRBD2 matches at 13 bases. This clonotype originated in a woman in her forties or fifties who had recovered from COVID-19. The sequencing input was PBMCs or T cells enriched from blood (not recorded which). CDR3 sequence reads: CASSLYPGTSGTYEQYF. The CDR3 nucleotides read TGTGCCAGCAGTCTCTACCCCGGGACTAGCGGGACCTACGAGCAGTACTTC.